Listed here are 2 T cell receptor beta chains from one sample, sequenced in a study of shared clonotypes between healthy human individuals. Here immunoSEQ multiplex PCR was the method, and the copy in TCRdb shows in-frame clones only, minus some. The table lists some 1.4 million clones, 95% to 97% of them singletons. The sample was naive CD4+ T cells sorted from blood. Regarding subset: CD45RA+ positively selected. These receptors all come from a man younger than 45 in good health.

The rearrangement uses TRBV11-3 and TRBJ2-3; D unresolved. Germline V CDR1 and CDR2: SGHNT, YENEEA. V lost 0 bases and J 0 bases, leaving 4 bases between the germline ends. This CDR3 is 14 amino acids long. DNA for the CDR3: TGTGCCAGCAGCTTAGACAGAAGCACAGATACGCAGTATTTT. Translating it yields CASSLDRSTDTQYF.

V and J are TRBV11-2 and TRBJ2-2; 10 bases fit TRBD1. This CDR3 contains 15 residues. The V segment lost 5 bases and the J segment 4 bases; nucleotides outside the gene matches: 4. The germline V gene has CDR1 SGHAT and CDR2 FQNNGV. Here the CDR3 DNA reads TGTGCCAGCAGCGTGGACAGGGGGGGCACCGGGGAGCTGTTTTTT. Translation gives CASSVDRGGTGELFF. The variable domain in full, completed from reference TRBV11-2 and TRBJ2-2, reads EAGVAQSPRYKIIEKRQSVAFWCNPISGHATLYWYQQILGQGPKLLIQFQNNGVVDDSQLPKDRFSAERLKGVDSTLKIQPAKLEDSAVYLCASSVDRGGTGELFFGEGSRLTVL.